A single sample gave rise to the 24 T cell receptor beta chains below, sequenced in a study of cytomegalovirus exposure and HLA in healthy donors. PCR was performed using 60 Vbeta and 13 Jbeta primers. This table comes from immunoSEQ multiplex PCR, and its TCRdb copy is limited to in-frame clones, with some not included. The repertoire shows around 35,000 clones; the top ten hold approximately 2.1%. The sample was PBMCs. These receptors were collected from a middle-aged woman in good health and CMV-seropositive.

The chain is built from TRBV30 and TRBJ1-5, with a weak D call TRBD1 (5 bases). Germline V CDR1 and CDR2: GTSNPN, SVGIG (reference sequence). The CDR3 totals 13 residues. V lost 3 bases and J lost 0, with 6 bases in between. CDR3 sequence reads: CAWRQDSNQPQHF. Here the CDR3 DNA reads TGTGCCTGGAGACAGGATAGCAATCAGCCCCAGCATTTT.

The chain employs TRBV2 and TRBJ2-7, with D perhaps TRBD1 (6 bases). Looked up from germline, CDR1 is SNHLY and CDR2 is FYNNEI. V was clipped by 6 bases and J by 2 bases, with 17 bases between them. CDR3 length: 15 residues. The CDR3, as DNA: TGTGCCAGCAGCCCCACCCCTGGACAGCCCTACGAGCAGTACTTC. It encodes CASSPTPGQPYEQYF.

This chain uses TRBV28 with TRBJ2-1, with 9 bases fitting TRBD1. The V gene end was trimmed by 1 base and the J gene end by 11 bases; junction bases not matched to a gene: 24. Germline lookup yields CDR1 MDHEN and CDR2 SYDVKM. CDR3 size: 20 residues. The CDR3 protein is CASSLSRVGTGYRGAFQQFF. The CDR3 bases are TGTGCCAGCAGTTTATCCCGAGTCGGGACAGGGTATCGTGGGGCCTTCCAGCAGTTCTTC.

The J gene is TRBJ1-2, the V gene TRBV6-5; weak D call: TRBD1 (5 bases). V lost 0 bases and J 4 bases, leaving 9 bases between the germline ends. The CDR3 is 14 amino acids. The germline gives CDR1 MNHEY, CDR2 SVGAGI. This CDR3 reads CASSYSTASYGYTF. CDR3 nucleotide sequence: TGTGCCAGCAGTTACTCGACAGCTAGCTATGGCTACACCTTC.

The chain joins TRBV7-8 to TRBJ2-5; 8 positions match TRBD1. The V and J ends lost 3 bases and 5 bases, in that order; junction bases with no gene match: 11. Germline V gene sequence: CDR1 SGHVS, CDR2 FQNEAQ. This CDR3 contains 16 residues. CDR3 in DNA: TGTGCCAGCAGCTTTCTATCGGGACAGGTCGAGGAGACCCAGTACTTC. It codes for CASSFLSGQVEETQYF. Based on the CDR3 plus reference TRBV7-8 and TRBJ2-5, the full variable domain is GAGVSQSPRYKVAKRGQDVALRCDPISGHVSLFWYQQALGQGPEFLTYFQNEAQLDKSGLPSDRFFAERPEGSVSTLKIQRTQQEDSAVYLCASSFLSGQVEETQYFGPGTRLLVL.

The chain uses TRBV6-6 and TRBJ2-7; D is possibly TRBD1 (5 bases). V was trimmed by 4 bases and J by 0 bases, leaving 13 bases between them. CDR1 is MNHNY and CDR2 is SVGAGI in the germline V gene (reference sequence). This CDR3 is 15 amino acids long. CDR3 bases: TGTGCCAGCAGTTCCCAGGGTATTACCTCCTACGAGCAGTACTTC. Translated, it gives CASSSQGITSYEQYF.

The CDR3 is CASSPGTGYGYTF. The CDR3 region has the DNA TGTGCCAGTAGTCCCGGGACAGGATATGGCTACACCTTC. V is TRBV19 and J is TRBJ1-2; 8 bases line up with TRBD1. This CDR3 has 13 residues. CDR1 and CDR2 (germline): LNHDA, SQIVND (reference sequence). V dropped 5 bases and J dropped 5; count of bases not matched to a gene: 4.

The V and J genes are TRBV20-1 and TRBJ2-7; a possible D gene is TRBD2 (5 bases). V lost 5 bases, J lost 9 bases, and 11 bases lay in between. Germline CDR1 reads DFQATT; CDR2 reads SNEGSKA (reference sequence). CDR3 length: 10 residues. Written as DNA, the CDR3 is TGCAGTGCTTATCCCGAGGGGCAGTACTTC. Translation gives CSAYPEGQYF.

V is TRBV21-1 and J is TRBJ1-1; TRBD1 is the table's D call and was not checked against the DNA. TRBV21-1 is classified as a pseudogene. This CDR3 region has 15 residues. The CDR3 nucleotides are TGTGCCAGCAGCAGACAGGGGGCTAAGGACACTGAAGCTTTCTTT. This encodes CASSRQGAKDTEAFF.

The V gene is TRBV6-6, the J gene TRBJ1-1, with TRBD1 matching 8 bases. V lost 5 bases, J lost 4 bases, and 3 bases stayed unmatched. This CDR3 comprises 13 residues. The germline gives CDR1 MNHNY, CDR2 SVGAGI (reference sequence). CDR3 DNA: TGTGCCAGCAGTCGGACAGGGAGCACTGAAGCTTTCTTT. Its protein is CASSRTGSTEAFF.

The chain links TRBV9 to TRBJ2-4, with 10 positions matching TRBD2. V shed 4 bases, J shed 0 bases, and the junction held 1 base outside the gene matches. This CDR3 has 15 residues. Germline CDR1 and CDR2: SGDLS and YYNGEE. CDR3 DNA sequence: TGTGCCAGCAGCCCTAGCGGGAGAGCCAAAAACATTCAGTACTTC. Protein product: CASSPSGRAKNIQYF.

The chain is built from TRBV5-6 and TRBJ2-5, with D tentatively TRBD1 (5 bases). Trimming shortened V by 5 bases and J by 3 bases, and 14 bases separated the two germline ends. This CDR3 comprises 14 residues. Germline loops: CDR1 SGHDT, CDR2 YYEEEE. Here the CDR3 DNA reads TGTGCCAGCAGGGCGCAGGGTAGTGAAGAGACCCAGTACTTC. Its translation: CASRAQGSEETQYF.

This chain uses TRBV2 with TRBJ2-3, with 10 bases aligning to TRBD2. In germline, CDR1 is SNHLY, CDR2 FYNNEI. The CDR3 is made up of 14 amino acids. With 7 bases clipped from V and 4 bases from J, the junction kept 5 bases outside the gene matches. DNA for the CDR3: TGTGCCAGCACTTGGAGCGGGGGGGCAGATACGCAGTATTTT. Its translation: CASTWSGGADTQYF.

The CDR3 DNA reads as TGTGCCAGCAGAGTACTAGCGGGAGGGCCCACAGATACGCAGTATTTT. It yields the protein CASRVLAGGPTDTQYF. This rearrangement joins TRBV7-9 to TRBJ2-3; TRBD2 matches at 13 bases. CDR3 size: 16 residues. V trimming: 6 bases; J trimming: 2 bases; junction bases outside the gene matches: 5. Per the germline V gene, CDR1 is SEHNR and CDR2 is FQNEAQ (reference sequence).

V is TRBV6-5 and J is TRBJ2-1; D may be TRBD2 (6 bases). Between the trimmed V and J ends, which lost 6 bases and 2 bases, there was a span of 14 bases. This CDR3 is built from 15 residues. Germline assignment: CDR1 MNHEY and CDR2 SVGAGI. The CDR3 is CASSRLGTPYNEQFF. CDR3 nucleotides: TGTGCCAGCAGCCGTCTTGGGACTCCCTACAATGAGCAGTTCTTC.

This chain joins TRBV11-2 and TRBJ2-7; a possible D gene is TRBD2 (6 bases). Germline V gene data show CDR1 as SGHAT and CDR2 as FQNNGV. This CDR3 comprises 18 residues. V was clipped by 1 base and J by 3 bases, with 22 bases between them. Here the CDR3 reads CASSLGVARDLGIYEQYF. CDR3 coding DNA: TGTGCCAGCAGCTTAGGGGTGGCTCGGGACTTGGGGATCTACGAGCAGTACTTC.

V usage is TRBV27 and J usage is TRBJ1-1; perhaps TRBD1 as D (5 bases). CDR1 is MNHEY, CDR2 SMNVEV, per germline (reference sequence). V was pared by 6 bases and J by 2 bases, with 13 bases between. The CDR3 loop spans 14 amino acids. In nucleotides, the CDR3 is TGTGCCAGCAGGTACAGGCTGATTAACACTGAAGCTTTCTTT. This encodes CASRYRLINTEAFF.

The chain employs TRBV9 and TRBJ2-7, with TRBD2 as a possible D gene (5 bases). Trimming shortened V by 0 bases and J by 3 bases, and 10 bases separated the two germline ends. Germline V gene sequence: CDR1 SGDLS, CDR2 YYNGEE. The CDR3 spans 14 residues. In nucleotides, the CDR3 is TGTGCCAGCAGCGTAGGAGAGGGCCGCTACGAGCAGTACTTC. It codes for CASSVGEGRYEQYF.

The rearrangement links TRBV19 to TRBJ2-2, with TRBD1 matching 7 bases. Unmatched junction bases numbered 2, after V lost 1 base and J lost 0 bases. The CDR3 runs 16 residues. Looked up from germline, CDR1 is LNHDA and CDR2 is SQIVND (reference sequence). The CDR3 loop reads CASSIGGTANTGELFF. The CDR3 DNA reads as TGTGCCAGTAGTATAGGGGGGACAGCGAACACCGGGGAGCTGTTTTTT.

The CDR3: CASRLDSSLTYNEQFF. CDR3 bases: TGTGCCAGCAGGTTAGACAGTTCTTTGACCTACAATGAGCAGTTCTTC. This sequence joins TRBV28 and TRBJ2-1, with a weak D call TRBD1 (5 bases). The CDR3 runs 16 residues. The germline gives CDR1 MDHEN, CDR2 SYDVKM. The V gene lost 6 bases and the J gene lost 2 bases, with 17 bases spanning the gap.

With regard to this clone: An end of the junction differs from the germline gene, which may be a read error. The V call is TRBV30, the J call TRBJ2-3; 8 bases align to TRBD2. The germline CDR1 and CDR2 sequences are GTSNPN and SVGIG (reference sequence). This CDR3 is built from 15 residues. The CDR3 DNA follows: TGTGCCGGGAGCGTTGGACTAGCCGACACAGATACGCAGTATTTT. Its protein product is CAGSVGLADTDTQYF. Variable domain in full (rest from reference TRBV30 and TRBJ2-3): SQTIHQWPATLVQPVGSPLSLECTVEGTSNPNLYWYRQAAGRGLQLLFYSVGIGQISSEVPQNLSASRPQDRQFILSSKKLLLSDSGFYLCAGSVGLADTDTQYFGPGTRLTVL.

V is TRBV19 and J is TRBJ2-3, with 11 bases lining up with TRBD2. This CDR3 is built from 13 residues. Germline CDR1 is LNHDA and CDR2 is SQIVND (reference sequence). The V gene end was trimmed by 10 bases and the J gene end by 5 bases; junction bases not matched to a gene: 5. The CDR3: CATGLAGGDTQYF. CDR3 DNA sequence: TGTGCCACTGGGCTAGCGGGGGGAGATACGCAGTATTTT. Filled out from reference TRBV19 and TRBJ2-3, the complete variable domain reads DGGITQSPKYLFRKEGQNVTLSCEQNLNHDAMYWYRQDPGQGLRLIYYSQIVNDFQKGDIAEGYSVSREKKESFPLTVTSAQKNPTAFYLCATGLAGGDTQYFGPGTRLTVL.

The CDR3 sequence: CASSGVGGYEQYF. The CDR3 DNA reads as TGTGCCAGCAGTGGTGTAGGGGGCTACGAGCAGTACTTC. V is TRBV25-1 and J is TRBJ2-7; D might be TRBD1 (6 bases). CDR1 is MGHDK and CDR2 is SYGVNS in the germline V gene. CDR3 length equals 13 residues. V was trimmed by 4 bases and J by 3 bases, leaving 10 bases between them.

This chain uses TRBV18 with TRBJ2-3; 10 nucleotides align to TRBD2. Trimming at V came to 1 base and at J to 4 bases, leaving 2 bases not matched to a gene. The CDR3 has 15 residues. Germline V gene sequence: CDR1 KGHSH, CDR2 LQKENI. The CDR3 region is CASSPRSGGADTQYF. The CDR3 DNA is TGTGCCAGCTCACCACGGAGCGGGGGGGCAGATACGCAGTATTTT.